Listed here are 29 T cell receptor beta chains from one sample, sequenced in a study of T-cell memory formation after mild COVID-19. TCRdb used MiXCR to reprocess the 5' RACE reads, holding one entry per CDR3 protein. Here the sample spans about 150,000 distinct CDR3 sequences, more than 12% being singletons. The sequencing input was PBMCs or a T cell subset sorted from them (not recorded which). The receptors were sampled from an adult woman who had mild COVID-19 (a few samples of this study predate the infection). Cell type and time point are not known.

The V gene is TRBV11-3, the J gene TRBJ2-3; 8 bases fit TRBD2. Germline CDR1 and CDR2: SGHNT and YENEEA. J gave up 0 bases and V 4 bases, and 9 bases lay outside the gene matches. The CDR3 loop spans 17 amino acids. The CDR3 nucleotides read TGTGCCAGCAGCTCCTTGCCGGGACTAGGAAGCACAGATACGCAGTATTTT. Protein sequence: CASSSLPGLGSTDTQYF.

The CDR3 region has the DNA TGCGCCAGCAGCTTGGCGGGGGAAGATACGCAGTATTTT. Translating gives CASSLAGEDTQYF. The chain couples TRBV5-1 to TRBJ2-3; D might be TRBD2 (6 bases). CDR1 and CDR2 (germline): SGHRS, YFSETQ. V was trimmed by 0 bases and J by 5 bases, leaving 7 bases between them. This CDR3 comprises 13 residues. Together with reference TRBV5-1 and TRBJ2-3, the CDR3 gives the full variable domain: KAGVTQTPRYLIKTRGQQVTLSCSPISGHRSVSWYQQTPGQGLQFLFEYFSETQRNKGNFPGRFSGRQFSNSRSEMNVSTLELGDSALYLCASSLAGEDTQYFGPGTRLTVL.

V is TRBV7-9 and J is TRBJ2-7, with 7 bases aligning to TRBD2. This CDR3 contains 14 residues. V lost 5 bases and J lost 4; bases outside the gene matches: 8. Per germline, CDR1 SEHNR and CDR2 FQNEAQ (reference sequence). The CDR3 region has the DNA TGTGCCAGCAGCCATTCGACTAGCTCTTACGAGCAGTACTTC. It specifies CASSHSTSSYEQYF.

This chain uses TRBV6-5 with TRBJ2-3, with TRBD2 matching over 14 bases. Germline V gene sequence: CDR1 MNHEY, CDR2 SVGAGI. The CDR3 is made up of 17 amino acids. V lost 7 bases, J lost 6 bases, and 12 bases stayed unmatched. The CDR3 DNA is TGTGCCAGCAACGCCTTGGGACTAGCGGGAGAGAGGGATACGCAGTATTTT. Translated: CASNALGLAGERDTQYF.

This clonotype has just a few counts. The chain's CDR3 is CASSQDRTISPLGGELFF. The CDR3 DNA sequence: TGCGCCAGCAGCCAAGATAGGACCATCTCCCCTTTGGGCGGGGAGCTGTTTTTT. The chain links TRBV4-3 to TRBJ2-2, with D uncertain. V lost 0 bases and J 7 bases, leaving 21 bases between the germline ends. CDR1 and CDR2 from the germline V gene are LGHNA and YSLEER. The CDR3 length is 18 residues.

This chain connects TRBV4-2 to TRBJ2-3, with D perhaps matching TRBD1 (5 bases). Trimming pared 4 bases from V and 2 bases from J, leaving 19 bases between. CDR3 size: 17 residues. Germline V lookup: CDR1 LGHNA, CDR2 YNFKEQ. CDR3 loop: CASSPPDIGQDTDTQYF. Here the CDR3 DNA reads TGTGCCAGCAGCCCACCCGATATAGGACAAGACACAGATACGCAGTATTTT.

This clonotype has just a few counts. The rearrangement joins TRBV14 to TRBJ1-1, with TRBD1 matching 8 bases. CDR1 is SGHDN and CDR2 is FVKESK in the germline V gene. Germline trimming cut 2 bases from V and 3 bases from J; bases unmatched to any gene: 23. The CDR3 loop spans 21 amino acids. DNA of the CDR3: TGTGCCAGCAGCCAAAGGACAGGGACCCTCCCTTCTCTGTTATTCGACACTGAAGCTTTCTTT. This gives the protein CASSQRTGTLPSLLFDTEAFF.

This chain links TRBV6-2 or TRBV6-3 with TRBJ2-5; TRBD2 aligns across 7 bases. CDR1 and CDR2 from the germline V gene are MNHEY and SVGEGT. Unmatched junction bases numbered 8, after V lost 11 bases and J lost 2 bases. This CDR3 contains 13 residues. The chain's CDR3 is CAAGRVWQETQYF. For the CDR3, the DNA is TGTGCCGCGGGGAGGGTTTGGCAAGAGACCCAGTACTTC.

This clonotype was picked up a small number of times. The CDR3 here is CASEDGYEQYF. Written as DNA, the CDR3 is TGTGCCAGTGAGGACGGCTACGAGCAGTACTTC. The chain is built from TRBV28 and TRBJ2-7; D is uncertain. This CDR3 contains 11 residues. V was shortened by 9 bases and J by 3 bases, with 9 bases between the two germline ends. CDR1 is MDHEN and CDR2 is SYDVKM in the germline V gene.

This clonotype was found a few times. The chain is built from TRBV11-2 and TRBJ2-3; 8 bases map to TRBD2. The CDR3 is 15 residues long. The germline V gene encodes CDR1 SGHAT and CDR2 FQNNGV. With 4 bases clipped from V and 0 bases from J, the junction kept 3 bases outside the gene matches. Here the CDR3 reads CASSSIAGSTDTQYF. As DNA, the CDR3 is TGTGCCAGCAGCTCCATAGCGGGGAGCACAGATACGCAGTATTTT.

This clonotype came up a few times. The chain joins TRBV4-3 to TRBJ2-3; 12 bases agree with TRBD2. V lost 0 bases, J lost 4 bases, and 2 bases stayed unmatched. The CDR3 has 16 amino acids. CDR1 LGHNA and CDR2 YSLEER come from the germline V gene. This CDR3 is CASSQDPSGRADTQYF. For the CDR3, the DNA is TGCGCCAGCAGCCAAGATCCTAGCGGGAGGGCAGATACGCAGTATTTT.

This chain joins TRBV13 and TRBJ2-7; D might be TRBD1 (5 bases). The CDR3 sequence is 13 residues long. The ends were cut back, 2 bases at V and 5 bases at J, with 10 bases in the middle. Per the germline V gene, CDR1 is PRHDT and CDR2 is FYEKMQ (reference sequence). The CDR3 here is CASSLRGLHEQYF. The DNA of the CDR3 is TGTGCCAGCAGCTTAAGGGGTCTGCACGAGCAGTACTTC. Variable domain in full (rest from reference TRBV13 and TRBJ2-7): AAGVIQSPRHLIKEKRETATLKCYPIPRHDTVYWYQQGPGQDPQFLISFYEKMQSDKGSIPDRFSAQQFSDYHSELNMSSLELGDSALYFCASSLRGLHEQYFGPGTRLTVT.

This clonotype has more than one count but fewer than ten. This chain links TRBV7-9 with TRBJ2-5, with 12 bases identical to TRBD2. Germline V gene data show CDR1 as SEHNR and CDR2 as FQNEAQ (reference sequence). Trimming removed 6 bases from V and 2 bases from J; junction bases left unmatched: 4. The CDR3 is 15 amino acids. In DNA, the CDR3 is TGTGCCAGCAGTTTGACTAGCGGGGGACAAGAGACCCAGTACTTC. Protein: CASSLTSGGQETQYF. The full variable domain, in which reference TRBV7-9 and TRBJ2-5 provide the parts outside the CDR3, is DTGVSQNPRHKITKRGQNVTFRCDPISEHNRLYWYRQTLGQGPEFLTYFQNEAQLEKSRLLSDRFSAERPKGSFSTLEIQRTEQGDSAMYLCASSLTSGGQETQYFGPGTRLLVL.

The chain links TRBV12-3 or TRBV12-4 to TRBJ2-7; TRBD1 might be the D (7 bases). The CDR3 runs to 15 residues. Trimming took off 6 bases at V and 0 bases at J, with 15 bases between the two ends. The CDR3, as DNA: TGTGCCAGCAGCCAGGGGGGATTAGGCTCCTACGAGCAGTACTTC. Protein sequence: CASSQGGLGSYEQYF.

This clonotype was detected a few times. This sequence joins TRBV5-6 and TRBJ2-3, with 10 bases identical to TRBD2. After removal of 4 bases from V and 12 bases from J, the junction contained 14 bases not matched to a gene. The germline V gene encodes CDR1 SGHDT and CDR2 YYEEEE. This CDR3 is 15 amino acids long. The CDR3 coding sequence is TGTGCCAGCAGCGAACATCCGGGACTAGCGCCGCCCCAGTATTTT. Residues: CASSEHPGLAPPQYF. The full variable domain, with the rest looked up from reference TRBV5-6 and TRBJ2-3, is DAGVTQSPTHLIKTRGQQVTLRCSPKSGHDTVSWYQQALGQGPQFIFQYYEEEERQRGNFPDRFSGHQFPNYSSELNVNALLLGDSALYLCASSEHPGLAPPQYFGPGTRLTVL.

The DNA of the CDR3 is TGTGCCAGCAGCGGGGGCGGCTATGGCTACACCTTC. This translates into CASSGGGYGYTF. The chain is built from TRBV9 and TRBJ1-2; possible D gene TRBD1, 5 bases. The CDR3 has 12 amino acids. CDR1 SGDLS and CDR2 YYNGEE come from the germline V gene. The V end was cut by 3 bases, the J end by 4 bases, with 7 bases between.

The chain is built from TRBV7-2 and TRBJ2-7, with 8 bases identical to TRBD2. The CDR3 runs to 14 residues. Germline V lookup: CDR1 SGHTA, CDR2 FQGNSA. V trimming: 4 bases; J trimming: 2 bases; junction bases outside the gene matches: 4. DNA for the CDR3: TGTGCCAGCAGCTCACTAGCGGCTGCCTACGAGCAGTACTTC. Translating it yields CASSSLAAAYEQYF. The full variable domain, its missing parts supplied by reference TRBV7-2 and TRBJ2-7, is GAGVSQSPSNKVTEKGKDVELRCDPISGHTALYWYRQSLGQGLEFLIYFQGNSAPDKSGLPSDRFSAERTGGSVSTLTIQRTQQEDSAVYLCASSSLAAAYEQYFGPGTRLTVT.

This clonotype was picked up a small number of times. J is TRBJ2-2 and V is TRBV12-3 or TRBV12-4; the D is unclear. This CDR3 has 14 residues. V was trimmed by 5 bases and J by 2 bases, leaving 9 bases between them. The CDR3 DNA sequence: TGTGCCAGCAGTCGCTCGACAAACACCGGGGAGCTGTTTTTT. It specifies CASSRSTNTGELFF.

CDR3 residues: CASSFRDPRTQYF. CDR3 sequence (DNA): TGTGCCAGCAGTTTCCGGGACCCCAGAACGCAGTATTTT. V gene TRBV12-3 or TRBV12-4 combines with J gene TRBJ2-3; D is perhaps TRBD1 or TRBD2 (5 bases each). V shed 3 bases and J shed 9 bases, with 13 bases lying between them. The CDR3 is made up of 13 amino acids.

This clonotype was found many times. A read error may account for a junction end that differs from germline. The V and J genes are TRBV29-1 and TRBJ1-2, with D possibly being TRBD1 (5 bases). Germline V gives CDR1 SQVTM, CDR2 ANQGSEA. This CDR3 contains 11 residues. The CDR3 here is CSVGALQGRSF. The CDR3 nucleotides are TGCAGCGTTGGAGCCCTTCAGGGCCGGAGTTTC.

This clonotype occurred a few times. The chain uses TRBV12-3 or TRBV12-4 and TRBJ2-7, with D unresolved. The V and J ends lost 5 bases and 6 bases respectively, with 14 bases between them. The CDR3 loop spans 13 amino acids. The CDR3 sequence: CASSPYGTGEQYF. The CDR3 DNA reads TGTGCCAGCAGTCCATATGGTACGGGCGAGCAGTACTTC.

This chain uses TRBV30 with TRBJ2-1; TRBD2 aligns across 8 bases. The trim removed 4 bases at V and 0 bases at J, leaving 17 bases unmatched. The CDR3 totals 19 residues. Germline values: CDR1 GTSNPN, CDR2 SVGIG (reference sequence). CDR3 sequence reads: CAWIDGTRGPPSSYNEQFF. In DNA form, the CDR3 reads TGTGCCTGGATTGATGGGACTAGAGGCCCTCCGAGCTCCTACAATGAGCAGTTCTTC. Combining the CDR3 with reference TRBV30 and TRBJ2-1 gives the whole variable domain SQTIHQWPATLVQPVGSPLSLECTVEGTSNPNLYWYRQAAGRGLQLLFYSVGIGQISSEVPQNLSASRPQDRQFILSSKKLLLSDSGFYLCAWIDGTRGPPSSYNEQFFGPGTRLTVL.

There are many counts of this clonotype. J is TRBJ2-4 and V is TRBV27; TRBD1 agrees at 10 bases. CDR1 and CDR2 from the germline V gene are MNHEY and SMNVEV (reference sequence). This CDR3 spans 14 amino acids. V shed 4 bases, J shed 13 bases, and the junction held 10 bases outside the gene matches. CDR3 sequence: CASSSTGGASNQYF. The CDR3 DNA reads TGTGCCAGCAGTTCGACAGGGGGCGCGTCTAACCAGTACTTC.

The table lists this clonotype with a few counts. The CDR3, as DNA: TGTGCCACCAGCAGAGATCTCGGGGAAGGGAACACCATATATTTT. It yields the protein CATSRDLGEGNTIYF. The chain links TRBV15 to TRBJ1-3; D is ambiguous. The V gene's germline CDR1 is LNHNV and CDR2 YYDKDF (reference sequence). The CDR3 consists of 15 residues. V lost 0 bases and J lost 7, with 13 bases in between.

The CDR3 is CASSTGQGLEQFF. The CDR3 region has the DNA TGTGCCAGCAGCACGGGACAGGGCCTCGAGCAGTTCTTC. The J gene is TRBJ2-1, the V gene TRBV5-6, with 9 nucleotides matching TRBD1. The germline gives CDR1 SGHDT, CDR2 YYEEEE. The trim removed 4 bases at V and 10 bases at J, leaving 6 bases unmatched. This CDR3 has 13 residues.

This clonotype was observed a few times. In DNA, the CDR3 is TGTGCCAGCAGCTTATTTGCGTCGCGGGGGGACGAAGAGACCCAGTACTTC. Residues: CASSLFASRGDEETQYF. The chain recombines TRBV7-3 with TRBJ2-5; TRBD2 agrees at 8 bases. The length of the CDR3 is 17 residues. The germline V gene has CDR1 SGHTA and CDR2 FQGTGA. J was trimmed by 3 bases and V by 2 bases; bases with no gene match: 11.

This clonotype was counted at least ten times. V is TRBV5-1 and J is TRBJ2-5; TRBD2 matches 7 bases. Germline V gene sequence: CDR1 SGHRS, CDR2 YFSETQ. The CDR3 consists of 14 residues. With V trimmed by 9 bases and J by 5 bases, 13 bases remained unmatched. CDR3 in amino acids: CATALLAPRETQYF. CDR3 nucleotide sequence: TGCGCCACCGCCCTACTAGCGCCGAGGGAGACCCAGTACTTC.

The chain employs TRBV12-3 or TRBV12-4 and TRBJ2-2; D is unresolved. V lost 4 bases and J lost 1, with 13 bases in between. CDR3 length equals 16 residues. CDR3 protein: CASSSITPMNTGELFF. Here the CDR3 DNA reads TGTGCCAGCAGTTCTATTACTCCTATGAACACCGGGGAGCTGTTTTTT.

The V and J genes are TRBV29-1 and TRBJ2-5; 8 nucleotides agree with TRBD2. CDR3 length: 13 residues. With 7 bases clipped from V and 4 bases from J, the junction kept 8 bases outside the gene matches. Germline-derived CDR1 and CDR2 are SQVTM and ANQGSEA. The CDR3 protein is CSGASGQRETQYF. CDR3 in DNA: TGCAGCGGTGCTAGCGGGCAAAGAGAGACCCAGTACTTC.